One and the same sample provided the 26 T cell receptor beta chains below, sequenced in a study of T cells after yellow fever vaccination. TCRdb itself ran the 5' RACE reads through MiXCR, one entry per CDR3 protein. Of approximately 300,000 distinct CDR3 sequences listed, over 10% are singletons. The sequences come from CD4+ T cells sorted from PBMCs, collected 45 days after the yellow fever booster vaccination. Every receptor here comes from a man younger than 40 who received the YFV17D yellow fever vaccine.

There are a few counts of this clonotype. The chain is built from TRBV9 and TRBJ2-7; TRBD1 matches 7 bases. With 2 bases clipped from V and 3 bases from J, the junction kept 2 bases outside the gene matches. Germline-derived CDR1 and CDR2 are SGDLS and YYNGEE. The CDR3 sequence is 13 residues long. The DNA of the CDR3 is TGTGCCAGCAGCGTCGGACAGGACTACGAGCAGTACTTC. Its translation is CASSVGQDYEQYF.

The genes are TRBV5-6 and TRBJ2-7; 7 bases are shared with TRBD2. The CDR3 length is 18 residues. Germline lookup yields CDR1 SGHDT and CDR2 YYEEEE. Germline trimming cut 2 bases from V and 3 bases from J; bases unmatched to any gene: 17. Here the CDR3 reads CASSFRGRYTGGGYEQYF. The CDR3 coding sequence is TGTGCCAGCAGCTTTCGCGGCCGGTATACGGGAGGTGGCTACGAGCAGTACTTC.

This CDR3 is CASSLQNSYNEQFF. CDR3 coding DNA: TGTGCCAGCAGTCTCCAAAATTCCTACAATGAGCAGTTCTTC. The chain recombines TRBV25-1 with TRBJ2-1; no clear D. Trimming took 5 bases from V and 1 from J, leaving 9 bases between them. Germline assignment: CDR1 MGHDK and CDR2 SYGVNS. This CDR3 is built from 14 residues.

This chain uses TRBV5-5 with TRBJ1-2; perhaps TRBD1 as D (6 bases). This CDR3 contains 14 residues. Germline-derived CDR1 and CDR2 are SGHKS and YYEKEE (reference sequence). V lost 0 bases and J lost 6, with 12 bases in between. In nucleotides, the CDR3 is TGTGCCAGCAGCTTGGGCGGGCAGGGGAATGGCTACACCTTC. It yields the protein CASSLGGQGNGYTF.

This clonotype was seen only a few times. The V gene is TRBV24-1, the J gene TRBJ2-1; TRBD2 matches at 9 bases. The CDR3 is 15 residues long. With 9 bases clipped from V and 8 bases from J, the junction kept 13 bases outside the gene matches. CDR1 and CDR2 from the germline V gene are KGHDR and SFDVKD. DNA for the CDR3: TGTGCCACCGCACGATTAGCGGGAGACGGAGATGAGCAGTTCTTC. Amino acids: CATARLAGDGDEQFF.

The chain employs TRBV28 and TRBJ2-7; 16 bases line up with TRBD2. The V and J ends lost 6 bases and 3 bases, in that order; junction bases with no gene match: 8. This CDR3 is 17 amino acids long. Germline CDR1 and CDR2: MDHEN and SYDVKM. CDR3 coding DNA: TGTGCCAGCAGCGGAATGGGACTAGCGGGAGGGCTCTACGAGCAGTACTTC. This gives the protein CASSGMGLAGGLYEQYF.

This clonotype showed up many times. This chain's CDR3 is CAISDSISGTGELFF. The CDR3 DNA reads as TGTGCCATCAGTGATTCAATATCGGGCACCGGGGAGCTGTTTTTT. This chain connects TRBV10-3 to TRBJ2-2; D not resolved. CDR1 and CDR2 from the germline V gene are ENHRY and SYGVKD. The CDR3 contains 15 residues. The V end lost 3 bases, the J end lost 4 bases, and 12 bases lay between the germline ends.

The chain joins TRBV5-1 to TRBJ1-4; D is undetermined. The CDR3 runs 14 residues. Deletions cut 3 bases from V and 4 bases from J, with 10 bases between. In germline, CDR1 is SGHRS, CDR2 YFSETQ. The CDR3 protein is CASSSDGGNEKLFF. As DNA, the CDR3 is TGCGCCAGCAGCTCCGACGGCGGTAATGAAAAACTGTTTTTT.

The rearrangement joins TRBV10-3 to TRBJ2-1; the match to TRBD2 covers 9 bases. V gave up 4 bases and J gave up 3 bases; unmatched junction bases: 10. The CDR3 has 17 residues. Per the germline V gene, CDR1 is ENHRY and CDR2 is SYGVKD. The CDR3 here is CAISGLREGRFYNEQFF. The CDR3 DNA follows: TGTGCCATCAGTGGTTTGCGGGAGGGCCGCTTCTACAATGAGCAGTTCTTC.

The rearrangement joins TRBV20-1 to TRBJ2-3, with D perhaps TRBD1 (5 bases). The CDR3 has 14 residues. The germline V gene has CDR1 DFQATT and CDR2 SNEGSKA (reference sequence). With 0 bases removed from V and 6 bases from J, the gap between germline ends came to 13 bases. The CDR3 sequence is CSARDPQNRDTQYF. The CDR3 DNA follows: TGCAGTGCTAGAGATCCCCAAAACAGGGATACGCAGTATTTT.

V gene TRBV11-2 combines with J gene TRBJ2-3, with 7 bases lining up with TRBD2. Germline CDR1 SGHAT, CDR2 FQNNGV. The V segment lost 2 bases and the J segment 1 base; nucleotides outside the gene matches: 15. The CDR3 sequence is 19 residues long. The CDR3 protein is CASSLPVTGGRAGTDTQYF. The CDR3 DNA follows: TGTGCCAGCAGCTTACCCGTCACAGGTGGGAGGGCCGGCACAGATACGCAGTATTTT.

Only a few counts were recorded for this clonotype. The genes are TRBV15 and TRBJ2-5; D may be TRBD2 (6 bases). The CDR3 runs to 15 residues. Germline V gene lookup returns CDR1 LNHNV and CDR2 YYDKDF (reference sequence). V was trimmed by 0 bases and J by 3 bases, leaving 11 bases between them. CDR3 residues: CATSRDPGGEETQYF. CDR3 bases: TGTGCCACCAGCAGAGATCCAGGCGGGGAAGAGACCCAGTACTTC.

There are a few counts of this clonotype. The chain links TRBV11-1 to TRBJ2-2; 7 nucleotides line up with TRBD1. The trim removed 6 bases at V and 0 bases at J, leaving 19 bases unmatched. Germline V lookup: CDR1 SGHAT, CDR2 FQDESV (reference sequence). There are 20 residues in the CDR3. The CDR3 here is CASSRSHMRTGRTNTGELFF. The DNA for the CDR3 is TGTGCCAGCAGTCGCTCCCACATGCGGACAGGCAGAACGAACACCGGGGAGCTGTTTTTT.

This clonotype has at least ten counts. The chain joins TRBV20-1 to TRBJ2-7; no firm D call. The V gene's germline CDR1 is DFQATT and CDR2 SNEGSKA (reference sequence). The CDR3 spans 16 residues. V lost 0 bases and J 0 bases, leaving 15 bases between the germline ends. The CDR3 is CSARDVADRISYEQYF. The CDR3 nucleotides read TGCAGTGCTAGAGATGTGGCCGACCGGATCTCCTACGAGCAGTACTTC.

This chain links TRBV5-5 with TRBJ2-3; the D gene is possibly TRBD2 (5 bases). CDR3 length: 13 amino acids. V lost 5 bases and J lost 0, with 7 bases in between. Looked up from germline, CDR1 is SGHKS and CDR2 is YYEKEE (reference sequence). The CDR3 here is CASRRTSTDTQYF. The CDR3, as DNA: TGTGCCAGCAGGAGGACTAGCACAGATACGCAGTATTTT.

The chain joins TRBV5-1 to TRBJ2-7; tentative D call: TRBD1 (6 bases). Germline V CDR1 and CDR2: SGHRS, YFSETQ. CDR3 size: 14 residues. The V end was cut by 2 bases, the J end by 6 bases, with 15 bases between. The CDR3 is CASSFQQGPGEQYF. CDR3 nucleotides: TGCGCCAGCAGCTTTCAACAGGGTCCTGGCGAGCAGTACTTC.

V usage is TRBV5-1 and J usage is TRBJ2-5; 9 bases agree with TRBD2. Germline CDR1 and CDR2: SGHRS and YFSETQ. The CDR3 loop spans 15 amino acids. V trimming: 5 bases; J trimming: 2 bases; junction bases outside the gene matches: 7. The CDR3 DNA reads TGCGCCAGCAGAGGTCTAGCGGGGCCTCAAGAGACCCAGTACTTC. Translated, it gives CASRGLAGPQETQYF.

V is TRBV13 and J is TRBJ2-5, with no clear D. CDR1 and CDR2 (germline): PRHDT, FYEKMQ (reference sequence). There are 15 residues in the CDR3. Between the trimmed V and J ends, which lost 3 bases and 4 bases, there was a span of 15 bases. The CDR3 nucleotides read TGTGCCAGCAGCTTTGGTGTAATGGGTGGAGAGACCCAGTACTTC. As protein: CASSFGVMGGETQYF.

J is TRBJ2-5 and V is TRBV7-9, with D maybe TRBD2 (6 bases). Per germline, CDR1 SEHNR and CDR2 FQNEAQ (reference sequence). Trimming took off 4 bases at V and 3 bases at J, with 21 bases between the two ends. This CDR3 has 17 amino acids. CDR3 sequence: CASSSPLGRAGEETQYF. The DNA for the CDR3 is TGTGCCAGCAGCTCCCCCCTAGGGAGAGCGGGCGAAGAGACCCAGTACTTC.

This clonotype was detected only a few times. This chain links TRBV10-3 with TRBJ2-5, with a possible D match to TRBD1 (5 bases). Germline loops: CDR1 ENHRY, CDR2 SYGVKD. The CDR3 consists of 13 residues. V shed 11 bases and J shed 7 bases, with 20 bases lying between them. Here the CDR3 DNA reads TGTGCCTCCACAGGAGCAGAGAAAGGGACCCAGTACTTC. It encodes CASTGAEKGTQYF.

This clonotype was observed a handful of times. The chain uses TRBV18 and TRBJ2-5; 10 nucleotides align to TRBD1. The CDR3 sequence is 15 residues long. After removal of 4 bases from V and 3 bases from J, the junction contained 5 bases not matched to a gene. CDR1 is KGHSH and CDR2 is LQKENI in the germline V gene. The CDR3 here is CASSLTGTGEETQYF. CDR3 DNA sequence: TGTGCCAGCTCACTTACCGGGACAGGGGAAGAGACCCAGTACTTC. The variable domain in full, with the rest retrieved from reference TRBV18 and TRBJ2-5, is NAGVMQNPRHLVRRRGQEARLRCSPMKGHSHVYWYRQLPEEGLKFMVYLQKENIIDESGMPKERFSAEFPKEGPSILRIQQVVRGDSAAYFCASSLTGTGEETQYFGPGTRLLVL.

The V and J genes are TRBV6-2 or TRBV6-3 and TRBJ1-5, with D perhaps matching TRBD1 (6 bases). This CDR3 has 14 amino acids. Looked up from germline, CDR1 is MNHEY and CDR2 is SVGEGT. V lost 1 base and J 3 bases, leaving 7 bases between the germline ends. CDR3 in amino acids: CASSYWDTNQPQHF. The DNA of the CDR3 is TGTGCCAGCAGTTACTGGGACACCAATCAGCCCCAGCATTTT.

CDR3 coding DNA: TGTGCCAGCAGCCCCCCTTACTCGAGCTCCTACGAGCAGTACTTC. Its protein product is CASSPPYSSSYEQYF. The rearrangement joins TRBV7-9 to TRBJ2-7; D gene uncertain. From germline, CDR1 is SEHNR and CDR2 FQNEAQ (reference sequence). Trimming cost V 5 bases and J 0 bases, with 14 bases left between them. CDR3 length: 15 amino acids.

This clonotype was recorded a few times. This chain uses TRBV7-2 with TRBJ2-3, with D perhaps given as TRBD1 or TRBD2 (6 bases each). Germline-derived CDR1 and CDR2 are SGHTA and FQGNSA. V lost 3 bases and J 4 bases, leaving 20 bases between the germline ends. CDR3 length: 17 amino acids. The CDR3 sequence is CASSLRHGGGMADTQYF. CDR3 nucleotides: TGTGCCAGCAGCTTGAGACATGGGGGCGGGATGGCAGATACGCAGTATTTT.

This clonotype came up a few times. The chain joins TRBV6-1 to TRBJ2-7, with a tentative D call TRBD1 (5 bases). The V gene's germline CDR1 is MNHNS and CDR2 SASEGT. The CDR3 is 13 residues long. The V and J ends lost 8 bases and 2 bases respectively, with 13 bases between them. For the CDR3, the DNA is TGTGCCAGCCGGGCTGGGGCACCCTACGAGCAGTACTTC. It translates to CASRAGAPYEQYF.

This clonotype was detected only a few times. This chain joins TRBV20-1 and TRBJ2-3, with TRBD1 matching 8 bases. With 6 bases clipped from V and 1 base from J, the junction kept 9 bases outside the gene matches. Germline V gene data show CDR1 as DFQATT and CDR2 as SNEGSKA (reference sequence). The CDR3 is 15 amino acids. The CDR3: CSAAIGTGGTDTQYF. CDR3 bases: TGCAGTGCCGCCATTGGGACAGGCGGCACAGATACGCAGTATTTT.